The 29 T cell receptor beta chains listed next were all sequenced from one sample in a study of CD8 T cells in ankylosing spondylitis. Study-level points and caveats: What appeared characteristic of ankylosing spondylitis blood was a TCR beta motif of fewer than ten highly homologous variants.

No antigen has been identified for these receptors. One entry per CDR3 protein results from TCRdb running MiXCR on the 5' RACE reads. The profile shows a few hundred thousand distinct CDR3 sequences, 7% to 9% of them singletons. The material sequenced was blood, either unsorted or a sorted T cell fraction (not recorded which). Receptor source: a male donor with ankylosing spondylitis.

This clonotype has just a few counts. This sequence joins TRBV7-8 and TRBJ2-3; D is ambiguous. V dropped 2 bases and J dropped 4 bases, with 13 bases sitting between them. CDR1 is SGHVS, CDR2 FQNEAQ, per germline. CDR3 length: 15 amino acids. CDR3 residues: CASSLYGPPPDTQYF. The DNA for the CDR3 is TGTGCCAGCAGCTTATATGGCCCTCCACCAGATACGCAGTATTTT.

In its sample, this clonotype was seen many times. The chain uses TRBV29-1 and TRBJ2-1; weak D call: TRBD1 (6 bases). There are 12 residues in the CDR3. V lost 6 bases and J lost 2, with 8 bases in between. Germline CDR1 reads SQVTM; CDR2 reads ANQGSEA. The CDR3 is CSVGTPYNEQFF. CDR3 sequence (DNA): TGCAGCGTGGGGACACCCTACAATGAGCAGTTCTTC.

V and J are TRBV3-1 and TRBJ2-6, with TRBD2 matching over 14 bases. This CDR3 spans 18 amino acids. Per the germline V gene, CDR1 is LGHDT and CDR2 is YNNKEL (reference sequence). J lost 2 bases, V lost 3 bases, and 3 bases had no gene match. The CDR3 spells CASSHSTSGRAGANVLTF. CDR3 nucleotides: TGTGCCAGCAGCCACTCGACTAGCGGGAGGGCTGGGGCCAACGTCCTGACTTTC.

This clonotype has only a few counts. The chain employs TRBV11-2 and TRBJ1-6, with D hard to call. V lost 1 base, J lost 7 bases, and 8 bases lay in between. Germline loops: CDR1 SGHAT, CDR2 FQNNGV. There are 14 residues in the CDR3. The chain's CDR3 is CASSLVTENSPLHF. Here the CDR3 DNA reads TGTGCCAGCAGCTTAGTCACGGAGAATTCACCCCTCCACTTT. The full variable domain, in which reference TRBV11-2 and TRBJ1-6 provide the parts outside the CDR3, is EAGVAQSPRYKIIEKRQSVAFWCNPISGHATLYWYQQILGQGPKLLIQFQNNGVVDDSQLPKDRFSAERLKGVDSTLKIQPAKLEDSAVYLCASSLVTENSPLHFGNGTRLTVT.

The J gene is TRBJ2-5, the V gene TRBV21-1; TRBD1 is the table's D call and was not checked against the DNA. TRBV21-1 is a pseudogene. The CDR3 is 13 residues long. The CDR3 coding sequence is TGTGCCAGCCAAACCCCCTGTCAAGAGACCCAGTACTTC. It encodes CASQTPCQETQYF.

This rearrangement joins TRBV9 to TRBJ2-3; D is undetermined. Trimming stripped 0 bases from V and 3 bases from J, with 11 bases between. Germline V lookup: CDR1 SGDLS, CDR2 YYNGEE. The CDR3 contains 15 residues. As DNA, the CDR3 is TGTGCCAGCAGCGTAGTCGGGCTAAAGACAGATACGCAGTATTTT. It is translated as CASSVVGLKTDTQYF.

The chain is built from TRBV5-1 and TRBJ2-5; D unclear. Germline V lookup: CDR1 SGHRS, CDR2 YFSETQ. Trimming left V 2 bases short and J 3 bases short, with 14 bases between. The CDR3 is 15 amino acids. CDR3 sequence (DNA): TGCGCCAGCAGCTTTGGGGTAGGCAGCGAAGAGACCCAGTACTTC. Translation gives CASSFGVGSEETQYF.

There are a few counts of this clonotype. This chain joins TRBV20-1 and TRBJ2-1; 9 nucleotides align to TRBD2. The germline CDR1 and CDR2 sequences are DFQATT and SNEGSKA (reference sequence). V gave up 6 bases and J gave up 4 bases; unmatched junction bases: 7. The CDR3 is made up of 14 amino acids. CDR3 in amino acids: CSAPASGIYNEQFF. The DNA for the CDR3 is TGCAGTGCACCCGCTAGCGGGATTTACAATGAGCAGTTCTTC.

This clonotype was seen a handful of times. The V and J genes are TRBV24-1 and TRBJ1-5; D gene uncertain. CDR1 and CDR2 (germline): KGHDR, SFDVKD. The CDR3 spans 14 residues. V dropped 7 bases and J dropped 6 bases, with 15 bases sitting between them. DNA for the CDR3: TGTGCCACCAGCGATCGGGTTTCGGGTCAGCCCCAGCATTTT. Its protein product is CATSDRVSGQPQHF.

The chain recombines TRBV12-3 or TRBV12-4 with TRBJ1-1; no firm D call. The CDR3 totals 14 residues. Trimming cost V 2 bases and J 8 bases, with 15 bases left between them. Written as DNA, the CDR3 is TGTGCCAGCAGTTTAAGTTTGTTTCGACCCGAAGCTTTCTTT. Translating gives CASSLSLFRPEAFF.

This clonotype was counted at least ten times. The J gene is TRBJ2-4, the V gene TRBV7-2, with D tentatively TRBD1 or TRBD2 (5 bases each). V was shortened by 3 bases and J by 10 bases, with 16 bases between the two germline ends. This CDR3 comprises 14 residues. CDR1 SGHTA and CDR2 FQGNSA come from the germline V gene. CDR3 amino acids: CASSFRPGAEIQYF. The CDR3 DNA sequence: TGTGCCAGCAGCTTCCGCCCCGGGGCCGAAATTCAGTACTTC.

This clonotype appeared many times. The genes are TRBV4-2 and TRBJ2-2, with 11 bases matching TRBD2. The length of the CDR3 is 16 residues. The ends lost 4 bases at V and 7 bases at J; junction bases unmatched: 8. From germline, CDR1 is LGHNA and CDR2 YNFKEQ. CDR3 nucleotides: TGTGCCAGCAGCCTACCTAGCGGGAGGTTGATCGGGGAGCTGTTTTTT. It translates to CASSLPSGRLIGELFF.

The J gene is TRBJ2-1, the V gene TRBV21-1. TRBV21-1 is classified as a pseudogene. This CDR3 contains 16 residues. CDR3: CASSKGQRSSYNEQFF. The CDR3 nucleotides read TGTGCCAGCAGCAAAGGGCAGCGGAGCTCCTACAATGAGCAGTTCTTC.

This clonotype showed up many times. The J gene is TRBJ1-5, the V gene TRBV29-1; D call uncertain. CDR1 is SQVTM and CDR2 is ANQGSEA in the germline V gene. The CDR3 loop spans 14 amino acids. V shed 6 bases and J shed 7 bases, with 19 bases lying between them. The DNA of the CDR3 is TGCAGCGTCGCTGGGCGTGGCGGGAACCAGCCCCAGCATTTT. It codes for CSVAGRGGNQPQHF.

The J gene is TRBJ2-3, the V gene TRBV20-1, with 8 bases fitting TRBD2. The trim removed 3 bases at V and 2 bases at J, leaving 1 base unmatched. The CDR3 runs to 13 residues. Germline CDR1 is DFQATT and CDR2 is SNEGSKA (reference sequence). CDR3 nucleotides: TGCAGTGCTAGCGGGAGGGCCACAGATACGCAGTATTTT. Residues: CSASGRATDTQYF.

There are many counts of this clonotype. The V call is TRBV20-1, the J call TRBJ1-6; 8 nucleotides match TRBD1. Trimming took 6 bases from V and 9 from J; bases not matched to a gene: 7. The CDR3 runs to 13 residues. Germline CDR1 and CDR2: DFQATT and SNEGSKA (reference sequence). The CDR3 sequence is CSAQGGSFSPLHF. The CDR3 DNA is TGCAGTGCACAGGGGGGGTCCTTTTCACCCCTCCACTTT.

This clonotype was seen more than once but under ten times. V and J are TRBV10-3 and TRBJ2-4; TRBD1 is a possible D gene (6 bases). Germline V lookup: CDR1 ENHRY, CDR2 SYGVKD. The CDR3 length is 13 residues. V lost 10 bases to trimming and J lost 0 bases, with 10 bases between them. The CDR3 DNA reads TGTGCCACCAGGACAGTAGCCAAAAACATTCAGTACTTC. The encoded protein is CATRTVAKNIQYF.

This clonotype showed up just a few times. In DNA form, the CDR3 reads TGTGCCAGCAGCCAAGTTGTTGGGACGGCCTGGGATACGCAGTATTTT. It translates to CASSQVVGTAWDTQYF. The chain employs TRBV14 and TRBJ2-3, with D perhaps being TRBD1 or TRBD2 (5 bases each). The CDR3 runs to 16 residues. V was clipped by 1 base and J by 6 bases, with 17 bases between them. Germline V gives CDR1 SGHDN, CDR2 FVKESK.

This clonotype was counted a few times. The chain links TRBV5-4 to TRBJ2-4; a weak D match, TRBD1 (5 bases). This CDR3 is built from 13 residues. V was clipped by 1 base and J by 5 bases, with 7 bases between them. Germline V lookup: CDR1 SGHNT, CDR2 YYREEE (reference sequence). CDR3 region: CASSLTGENIQYF. In nucleotides, the CDR3 is TGTGCCAGCAGCTTGACAGGCGAAAACATTCAGTACTTC.

Only a few counts were recorded for this clonotype. CDR3 amino acids: CASSQEGLAAETQYF. CDR3 coding DNA: TGTGCCAGCAGCCAAGAAGGCCTAGCCGCCGAGACCCAGTACTTC. The J gene is TRBJ2-5, the V gene TRBV4-2, with D perhaps matching TRBD2 (5 bases). Germline CDR1 LGHNA, CDR2 YNFKEQ. V was cut by 0 bases and J by 5 bases, with 13 bases left in between. This CDR3 contains 15 residues.

This clonotype was seen a few times. The chain uses TRBV19 and TRBJ2-3, with D possibly matching TRBD2 (5 bases). This CDR3 region has 15 residues. Germline V gene data show CDR1 as LNHDA and CDR2 as SQIVND (reference sequence). Trimming took off 5 bases at V and 4 bases at J, with 16 bases between the two ends. The CDR3 here is CASSHERASSDTQYF. In DNA, the CDR3 is TGTGCCAGTAGTCACGAGAGGGCGAGCTCAGATACGCAGTATTTT. The complete variable domain, with remaining parts taken from reference TRBV19 and TRBJ2-3, reads DGGITQSPKYLFRKEGQNVTLSCEQNLNHDAMYWYRQDPGQGLRLIYYSQIVNDFQKGDIAEGYSVSREKKESFPLTVTSAQKNPTAFYLCASSHERASSDTQYFGPGTRLTVL.

This clonotype was found many times. The chain carries TRBV7-3 and TRBJ2-6; TRBD2 is a possible D gene (5 bases). Germline loops: CDR1 SGHTA, CDR2 FQGTGA. V lost 1 base and J 4 bases, leaving 11 bases between the germline ends. The CDR3 is made up of 16 amino acids. The CDR3 DNA reads TGTGCCAGCAGCTTAAGTCCGGGAAGCGGGGCCAACGTCCTGACTTTC. This sequence encodes CASSLSPGSGANVLTF.

This clonotype was counted between two and nine times. J is TRBJ2-3 and V is TRBV9; no clear D. The germline V and J ends were trimmed by 1 base and 3 bases, with 12 bases remaining between them. The CDR3 covers 15 residues. Germline assignment: CDR1 SGDLS and CDR2 YYNGEE. The CDR3 DNA reads as TGTGCCAGCAGCGTAAGTCTGCCGTTAACAGATACGCAGTATTTT. This sequence encodes CASSVSLPLTDTQYF.

The chain combines TRBV18 with TRBJ1-5; D is unclear. The germline V gene has CDR1 KGHSH and CDR2 LQKENI. V lost 1 base and J lost 0, with 7 bases in between. The CDR3 runs to 15 residues. The CDR3 sequence: CASSPREYSNQPQHF. In DNA, the CDR3 is TGTGCCAGCTCACCACGGGAATATAGCAATCAGCCCCAGCATTTT.

The chain uses TRBV15 and TRBJ1-5; no clear D. Looked up from germline, CDR1 is LNHNV and CDR2 is YYDKDF (reference sequence). With 3 bases removed from V and 4 bases from J, the gap between germline ends came to 13 bases. The CDR3 length is 15 residues. The CDR3 reads CATSSNPGSNQPQHF. DNA for the CDR3: TGTGCCACCAGCAGCAACCCGGGCTCAAATCAGCCCCAGCATTTT.

This clonotype was counted ten times or more. The chain employs TRBV28 and TRBJ2-3; 9 bases are a match to TRBD1. Germline V CDR1 and CDR2: MDHEN, SYDVKM. J lost 2 bases, V lost 8 bases, and 8 bases had no gene match. The CDR3 totals 15 residues. The CDR3 here is CASDRTGDPTDTQYF. In DNA, the CDR3 is TGTGCCAGCGACCGGACAGGGGACCCCACAGATACGCAGTATTTT.

This clonotype was seen at least ten times. The gene calls are TRBV20-1 and TRBJ2-3; D may correspond to TRBD1 or TRBD2 (6 bases each). Germline-derived CDR1 and CDR2 are DFQATT and SNEGSKA (reference sequence). The V and J ends lost 2 bases and 0 bases respectively, with 15 bases between them. This CDR3 is 16 amino acids long. The CDR3 coding sequence is TGCAGTGCTAGATCCCCTGGGGGGCCTAGCACAGATACGCAGTATTTT. It codes for CSARSPGGPSTDTQYF.

The chain links TRBV24-1 to TRBJ2-1; D is possibly TRBD2 (5 bases). V was cut by 2 bases and J by 5 bases, with 12 bases left in between. Germline CDR1 is KGHDR and CDR2 is SFDVKD. This CDR3 has 15 amino acids. CDR3: CATSDSRVLNNEQFF. Here the CDR3 DNA reads TGTGCCACCAGTGATTCGAGGGTACTAAACAATGAGCAGTTCTTC.

This clonotype was observed a few times. CDR3 nucleotides: TGTGCCAGCAGCGTAGGGCGAGCAGGCTATGAGCAGTTCTTC. Protein sequence: CASSVGRAGYEQFF. This sequence joins TRBV9 and TRBJ2-1; the D is unclear. There are 14 residues in the CDR3. V was trimmed by 0 bases and J by 8 bases, leaving 12 bases between them. Germline V gives CDR1 SGDLS, CDR2 YYNGEE.